This passage covers 2 T cell receptor beta chains from one sample sequenced in a study of regulatory T cells in long-lasting Graves disease. Libraries of TCR beta came from iRepertoire HTBI primers plus Arm-PCR of CDR3 regions. TCRdb re-called the multiplex PCR reads through MiXCR, storing one row per CDR3 protein. The table lists about 450,000 distinct CDR3 sequences, roughly 15% of them singletons, with more than 15% in the top ten. Indicated time point: newly diagnosed GD, antithyroid drugs for less than 3 months. PBMC RNA was the source of the TCR library. This same sample was also taken into another study, of T cells in Graves' hyperthyroidism and ophthalmopathy.

Material: peripheral blood mononuclear cells (PBMCs), obtained at new diagnosis, from a patient treated with antithyroid drugs. These receptors all stem from a woman aged 45-59 years with Graves disease.

In this sample, this clonotype turned up a few times. CDR3 sequence: CASSGDRESEKLFF. The CDR3 DNA is TGCGCCAGCAGCGGGGACAGGGAAAGTGAAAAACTGTTTTTT. The chain is built from TRBV5-1 and TRBJ1-4; 9 positions match TRBD1. The ends lost 4 bases at V and 7 bases at J; junction bases unmatched: 5. CDR1 is SGHRS and CDR2 is YFSETQ in the germline V gene. The CDR3 is made up of 14 amino acids.

This clonotype was seen ten or more times. V usage is TRBV5-1 and J usage is TRBJ2-5; D is undetermined. Trimming stripped 9 bases from V and 1 base from J, with 16 bases between. The CDR3 is made up of 14 amino acids. Germline V CDR1 and CDR2: SGHRS, YFSETQ. CDR3 DNA sequence: TGCGCCACCACAAAAATCGACCCCCAAGAGACCCAGTACTTC. Translation gives CATTKIDPQETQYF.